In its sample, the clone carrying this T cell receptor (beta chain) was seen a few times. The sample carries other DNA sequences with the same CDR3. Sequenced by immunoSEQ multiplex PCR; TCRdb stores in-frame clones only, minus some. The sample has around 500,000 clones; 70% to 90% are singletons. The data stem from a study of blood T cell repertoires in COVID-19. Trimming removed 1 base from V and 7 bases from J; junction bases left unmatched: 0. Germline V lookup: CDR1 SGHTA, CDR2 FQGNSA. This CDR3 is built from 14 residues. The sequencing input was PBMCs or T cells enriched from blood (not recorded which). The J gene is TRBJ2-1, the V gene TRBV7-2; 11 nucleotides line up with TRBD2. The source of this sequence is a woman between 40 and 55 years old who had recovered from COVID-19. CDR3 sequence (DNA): TGTGCCAGCAGCTTAGGGACTAGCGGGAATGAGCAGTTCTTC. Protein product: CASSLGTSGNEQFF.